This T cell receptor (beta chain) appears in the sequencing data of a study of blood T cell repertoires in COVID-19. About the study: The United States, Italy and Spain provided the acute and convalescent COVID-19 samples. The cDNA or gDNA used as material had been derived from T cells, B-cell-depleted T cells, or PBMCs.

Looked up from germline, CDR1 is SGHTA and CDR2 is FQGNSA. The V segment lost 3 bases and the J segment 2 bases; nucleotides outside the gene matches: 7. This CDR3 comprises 16 residues. Residents of about 25 US areas, aged roughly 18 to 95 years, made up the participants. The table came from immunoSEQ multiplex PCR; TCRdb's copy has only in-frame clones and leaves some out. Among roughly 360,000 clones listed, approximately 87% were seen once. The source of this sequence is a woman under 40 with acute COVID-19. The V and J genes are TRBV7-2 and TRBJ2-5; TRBD2 matches 9 bases. What was sequenced was PBMCs or T cells enriched from blood (not recorded which). The CDR3 DNA reads as TGTGCCAGCAGCTTGGCCGTAACTAGCGGGCAAGAGACCCAGTACTTC. This codes for CASSLAVTSGQETQYF.